This TCR beta chain was identified during a study of T cell responses to AZD1222 COVID-19 vaccine (dated by TCRdb to about 2021). The study in broad terms: TCR sequencing covered 233 trial participants: 200 to 220 given two doses of AZD1222 and 26 given two doses of MenACWY control vaccine. Enrollment into the trials was organized by age into subgroups of 18-55, 56-69 and 70-plus years, and those subgroups contained roughly 150, 30 and 60 TCR-sequenced participants, respectively. What the study reported, not specific to this receptor: Only five or six AZD1222 recipients were SARS-CoV-2 seropositive at baseline, limiting conclusions about previously exposed vaccinees. Reportedly, close to half of the unique spike-specific TCRs recognized epitopes lying outside the regions that are mutated in the B.1.351 and B.1.1.7 variants. No day 14 peak-response samples were available, so repertoires were characterized only after the peak T cell response. In the small 56-69-year group, the increase in depth fell short of significance, most likely because of low power. After two AZD1222 doses, spike-specific TCR breadth and depth were significantly higher than at day 0 and than in MenACWY recipients. Most participants were white British and females outnumbered males, and the authors suggested that clonal diversity may have been underestimated. The whole spike protein was spanned by vaccine-associated CD4 TCRs, and dominant responses were seen in regions 160-218 and 743-854.

Remarks on this clone: Its antigen is unknown. There are no base qualities to consult, and no much larger clone falls within one base.

The CDR3 regions of human TCRbeta chains were analyzed by immunosequencing. The original methods were these. TCRs in the repertoires were matched against a reference library of SARS-CoV-2-specific TCRs that had been generated with the MIRA antigen-specificity platform. Breadth meant the fraction of unique TCRs that were SARS-CoV-2-associated, whereas depth meant the fraction of total T cells that were SARS-CoV-2-associated. Using the MIRA data, each spike-specific TCR was mapped to the spike region that the TCR reacts to and placed in a CD4 or CD8 class. Log10-transformed breadth and depth values were compared by one-way ANOVA with Sidak's multiple comparisons tests. TCRdb's version of the immuneACCESS table is confined to in-frame rearrangements and falls short of the full clone set. An unresolved V gene accounts for under half of the shortfall where checked; the remainder is of unknown origin. The V and J calls and clone size were taken over from that table, and D and trimming were inferred from the DNA. The sample table holds roughly 150,000 clones, of which more than 90% were seen once. Approximately 1.5% of the sample is in the top ten clones.

The meaning of the sample's time point label: about 28 days (+/-7) after the second vaccine dose. Because spike-specific TCR depth and breadth did not differ between the two schedules, AZD1222 recipients who got a second dose at roughly 4 weeks were pooled with those who got a second dose at roughly 12 weeks. Samples from vaccinated people were obtained from the UK trials COV001 and COV002, which included a single-blind randomized controlled phase 2/3 trial of AZD1222 (ChAdOx1 nCoV-19) in healthy adults. For TCRbeta chain sequencing, PBMC samples were collected from trial participants at day 0 and at day 28 after the second dose. The CDR3, from cysteine to phenylalanine, totals 12 residues. The kept DNA is CDR3 alone, 36 bases in frame from the first base. Reading the germline V gene gives CDR1 SQVTM and CDR2 ANQGSEA. V lost 4 bases and J lost 4 bases; the stretch between them is 7 bases long.

This TCR was recovered from an adult who received the AZD1222 COVID-19 vaccine. Recombination linked TRBV29-1 to TRBJ1-4, with TRBD1 as a weak D call on 5 bases. The sample consisted of peripheral blood, taken 28 days after the second AZD1222 dose. The sequenced DNA is TGCAGCGTTGGACAGCGTAATGAAAAACTGTTTTTT. Its translation reads: CSVGQRNEKLFF.